A selection of T cell receptor beta chains follows, all from one sample in a study of T cell responses to AZD1222 COVID-19 vaccine. TCRdb keeps only in-frame clones here, not all; method: immunoSEQ multiplex PCR. The sample carries under 150,000 clones, approximately 84% recorded once. The sample consisted of peripheral blood, taken on day 0 of AZD1222 vaccination. These receptors all stem from an adult in good health. CDR3s include the opening cysteine and the closing phenylalanine or tryptophan. Fields, in order: J gene, V gene, clone size, CDR3 protein. Rows may omit the clone size; those that give it use once, few, many or a size class.

TRBJ1-4 TRBV5-1 NA CASSLFSPTNEKLFF
TRBJ2-6 TRBV27 few CASSLQGQTGANVLTF
TRBJ1-3 TRBV6-6 NA CASSPVQGIRNTIYF
TRBJ1-5 TRBV9 NA CASSNGNSNQPQHF
TRBJ2-7 TRBV12-2 NA CASRLVERLDQYF
TRBJ2-7 TRBV25-1 once CASSVQGFYEQYF
TRBJ2-7 TRBV7-4 many CASSIGQDSYEQYF
TRBJ2-7 TRBV19 NA CASSIDPRTPTYEQYF
TRBJ1-1 TRBV6-1 NA CASSEYDSRDPEAFF
TRBJ2-1 TRBV10-3 NA CAIGLANNEQFF